Each of the 13 T cell receptor beta chains below was sequenced from the same sample in a study of cytomegalovirus exposure and HLA in healthy donors. PCR involved 60 Vbeta and 13 Jbeta primers. The repertoire was sequenced with immunoSEQ multiplex PCR; TCRdb's copy has only in-frame clones and lacks some. The sample has about 160,000 clones, 60% to 85% seen once. The sequencing input was PBMCs. The source of these receptors is a young man in good health and CMV-seropositive.

In its sample, this clone was seen once. J is TRBJ2-2 and V is TRBV27; D is unclear. The V and J ends lost 3 bases and 6 bases respectively, with 5 bases between them. The length of the CDR3 is 12 residues. Germline loops: CDR1 MNHEY, CDR2 SMNVEV (reference sequence). CDR3 region: CASSFLAGELFF. The CDR3 coding sequence is TGTGCCAGCAGTTTTCTAGCCGGGGAGCTGTTTTTT.

The J gene is TRBJ2-3, the V gene TRBV7-6; 9 positions match TRBD2. Trimming at V came to 0 bases and at J to 2 bases, leaving 3 bases not matched to a gene. The germline V gene encodes CDR1 SGHVS and CDR2 FNYEAQ. The CDR3 covers 16 residues. The CDR3 loop is CASSLAGGGDTDTQYF. For the CDR3, the DNA is TGTGCCAGCAGCTTAGCGGGCGGGGGGGACACAGATACGCAGTATTTT. The full variable domain, its missing parts supplied by reference TRBV7-6 and TRBJ2-3, is GAGVSQSPRYKVTKRGQDVALRCDPISGHVSLYWYRQALGQGPEFLTYFNYEAQQDKSGLPNDRFSAERPEGSISTLTIQRTEQRDSAMYRCASSLAGGGDTDTQYFGPGTRLTVL.

The V gene is TRBV19, the J gene TRBJ2-1; 14 bases map to TRBD2. There are 18 residues in the CDR3. With 5 bases clipped from V and 1 base from J, the junction kept 7 bases outside the gene matches. CDR1 is LNHDA, CDR2 SQIVND, per germline (reference sequence). CDR3 in DNA: TGTGCCAGTAGTGGACTAGCGGGGGGCATAGGATCCTACAATGAGCAGTTCTTC. Encoded protein: CASSGLAGGIGSYNEQFF.

There are a few counts of this clone. The CDR3 DNA follows: TGTGCCAGCAGCCAAGGAAGACAGGGATTTGTCTACACCTTC. The encoded protein is CASSQGRQGFVYTF. The chain is built from TRBV14 and TRBJ1-2; 7 bases line up with TRBD1. The CDR3 has 14 residues. Trimming at V came to 1 base and at J to 10 bases, leaving 9 bases not matched to a gene. Germline-derived CDR1 and CDR2 are SGHDN and FVKESK.

The chain joins TRBV5-1 to TRBJ2-2, with D possibly being TRBD2 (6 bases). CDR3 length: 14 residues. V dropped 2 bases and J dropped 6 bases, with 11 bases sitting between them. Germline V gives CDR1 SGHRS, CDR2 YFSETQ. The CDR3 spells CASSFLASPGELFF. For the CDR3, the DNA is TGCGCCAGCAGCTTTCTAGCGAGCCCCGGGGAGCTGTTTTTT.

V is TRBV27 and J is TRBJ1-1, with 9 bases matching TRBD1. Per the germline V gene, CDR1 is MNHEY and CDR2 is SMNVEV (reference sequence). The CDR3 length is 15 residues. With V trimmed by 4 bases and J by 5 bases, 8 bases remained unmatched. DNA for the CDR3: TGTGCCAGCAGTTCACGGACAGGGGCGATTACTGAAGCTTTCTTT. Translation: CASSSRTGAITEAFF.

The chain has TRBV27 and TRBJ2-2, with D possibly TRBD1 on 7 matching bases. The CDR3 is made up of 16 amino acids. V was pared by 6 bases and J by 4 bases, with 18 bases between. From germline, CDR1 is MNHEY and CDR2 SMNVEV (reference sequence). CDR3 protein: CASRAWAGGRTGELFF. The CDR3 DNA reads TGTGCCAGCAGAGCTTGGGCAGGGGGGCGCACCGGGGAGCTGTTTTTT.

This clone was seen more than once but under ten times. The rearrangement joins TRBV30 to TRBJ1-2; 8 bases fit TRBD1. V dropped 5 bases and J dropped 5; count of bases not matched to a gene: 16. The CDR3 runs 16 residues. Germline V gene lookup returns CDR1 GTSNPN and CDR2 SVGIG (reference sequence). The CDR3 DNA sequence: TGTGCCTGGGGACTCCGGTCGGACAGGGTAGAATATGGCTACACCTTC. It specifies CAWGLRSDRVEYGYTF.

This chain connects TRBV25-1 to TRBJ1-6; D is unresolved. Germline V CDR1 and CDR2: MGHDK, SYGVNS. Trimming cost V 3 bases and J 0 bases, with 9 bases left between them. This CDR3 comprises 16 residues. The CDR3 sequence is CASSDSGSSYNSPLHF. CDR3 DNA sequence: TGTGCCAGCAGTGACTCGGGGAGCTCCTATAATTCACCCCTCCACTTT.

The chain uses TRBV4-3 and TRBJ2-3, with D perhaps TRBD2 (6 bases). The CDR3 length is 14 residues. V was shortened by 4 bases and J by 0 bases, with 8 bases between the two germline ends. CDR1 is LGHNA and CDR2 is YSLEER in the germline V gene. CDR3 protein: CASSRGTSTDTQYF. CDR3 sequence (DNA): TGCGCCAGCAGCCGAGGGACTAGCACAGATACGCAGTATTTT.

The chain uses TRBV30 and TRBJ1-5; TRBD1 is a possible D gene (6 bases). The V end lost 0 bases, the J end lost 7 bases, and 13 bases lay between the germline ends. The germline CDR1 and CDR2 sequences are GTSNPN and SVGIG (reference sequence). CDR3 size: 14 residues. CDR3 coding DNA: TGTGCCTGGAGTGTCGGGGGGGCGCGACAGCCCCAGCATTTT. It is translated as CAWSVGGARQPQHF.

The rearrangement links TRBV11-1 to TRBJ2-2; 8 bases fit TRBD1. The length of the CDR3 is 15 residues. V dropped 7 bases and J dropped 4; count of bases not matched to a gene: 8. Germline CDR1 reads SGHAT; CDR2 reads FQDESV (reference sequence). The CDR3 spells CASTQTGVFTGELFF. CDR3 bases: TGTGCCAGCACTCAGACAGGGGTCTTCACCGGGGAGCTGTTTTTT.

The genes are TRBV10-3 and TRBJ1-2; the D gene is possibly TRBD1 (6 bases). This CDR3 spans 13 amino acids. V lost 9 bases and J lost 4, with 15 bases in between. Per germline, CDR1 ENHRY and CDR2 SYGVKD. CDR3 bases: TGTGCCATTCATTCCAGGGGCGGCTATGGCTACACCTTC. Its translation is CAIHSRGGYGYTF.